This section outlines one T cell receptor beta chain sequence together with its context. Its specificity is not known. Sequencing was performed with immunoSEQ multiplex PCR; in TCRdb, only in-frame clones are kept and a portion is missing. The profile covers around 83,000 clones, with 60% to 80% appearing a single time and 51% taken by the ten largest. V lost 9 bases and J lost 0; bases outside the gene matches: 4. CDR3 length equals 13 residues. The germline V gene has CDR1 ENHRY and CDR2 SYGVKD. This record belongs to a study of shared clonotypes between healthy human individuals. Findings and caveats of the study: The study generally estimated greater richness for naive than memory subsets.

The sequencing sample was made of memory CD8+ T cells sorted from blood. Noted subset: CD45RO+ cells pooled with CCR7-negative TemRA cells. The V gene is TRBV10-3, the J gene TRBJ1-2; 7 bases map to TRBD1. The receptor comes from a man aged 25-45 years in good health. The CDR3 region has the DNA TGTGCCATTAACAGGGGAGCTAACTATGGCTACACCTTC. It translates to CAINRGANYGYTF.